The TCR beta chain under discussion was sequenced for a study of shared clonotypes between healthy human individuals. The naive CD8 fraction comprised CD45RO-negative cells positively selected for CCR7 and excluded terminally differentiated effector memory CD45RA+ cells. The CDR3 runs 11 residues. The V end lost 6 bases, the J end lost 7 bases, and 6 bases lay between the germline ends. Per germline, CDR1 MGHDK and CDR2 SYGVNS. About this clone itself: Its target is not known.

For every subset, genomic DNA was evenly distributed across several immunoSEQ plates. Only in-frame clones appear in the TCRdb table, and some are missing; sequencing was by immunoSEQ multiplex PCR. The table has over 750,000 clones, around 96% seen once. Study-wide results and caveats: Sequencing depth was predicted to influence how clonotypes are shared among donors. Non-shared clonotypes had lower generation probabilities than clonotypes shared by all four sorted-subset donors.

The sample was naive CD8+ T cells sorted from blood. The chain links TRBV25-1 to TRBJ1-4, with D unresolved. The sequence was collected from a man aged 25 to 45 in good health. The CDR3 DNA reads TGTGCCAGCAGCGAGGGTGAAAAACTGTTTTTT. Translation gives CASSEGEKLFF.